This TCR beta chain was sequenced in a study of PD-L1 blockade in urothelial cancer. This table comes from immunoSEQ multiplex PCR, and its TCRdb copy is limited to in-frame clones, with some not included. The table includes 40,000 to 45,000 clones, approximately 78% detected once. The CDR3 consists of 16 residues. Germline V lookup: CDR1 LNHDA, CDR2 SQIVND (reference sequence). Trimming took 5 bases from V and 2 from J; bases not matched to a gene: 5. Sequenced here: PBMCs, sampled around atezolizumab (anti-PD-L1) treatment. The source of this sequence is a man between 65 and 85 years old with urothelial cancer. This sequence joins TRBV19 and TRBJ2-3; 12 nucleotides line up with TRBD2. The CDR3 loop reads CASSATSGGSTDTQYF. CDR3 sequence (DNA): TGTGCCAGTAGTGCCACTAGCGGGGGGTCCACAGATACGCAGTATTTT.